Below, 16 T cell receptor beta chains from the same sample are listed, as sequenced in a study of blood T cells in healthy people across ages. Combining a sample-barcoded 5' primer with a J-beta primer mix, a second PCR ran for roughly 7 to 11 cycles. Via MiXCR, TCRdb re-called the 5' RACE reads, giving one row per CDR3 protein. The table shows roughly 640,000 distinct CDR3 sequences, with 25% to 30% occurring only once. Sample: blood. The receptors were gathered from an elderly woman in good health.

This clonotype was found many times. The rearrangement links TRBV12-3 or TRBV12-4 to TRBJ1-5, with D possibly matching TRBD1 (6 bases). The length of the CDR3 is 14 residues. V shed 3 bases and J shed 4 bases, with 10 bases lying between them. The CDR3 region is CASSFTTGNQPQHF. CDR3 DNA sequence: TGTGCCAGCAGTTTTACAACAGGGAATCAGCCCCAGCATTTT.

This clonotype came up many times. V and J are TRBV7-2 and TRBJ1-3; D not resolved. Trimming pared 0 bases from V and 0 bases from J, leaving 12 bases between. The CDR3 is 17 residues long. In germline, CDR1 is SGHTA, CDR2 FQGNSA. As DNA, the CDR3 is TGTGCCAGCAGCTTAGCGTTAGGGCAGATCTCTGGAAACACCATATATTTT. Encoded protein: CASSLALGQISGNTIYF.

The chain couples TRBV5-1 to TRBJ2-7; either TRBD1 or TRBD2 may supply D (6 bases each). The CDR3 is 13 amino acids. Trimming cost V 3 bases and J 6 bases, with 13 bases left between them. CDR1 SGHRS and CDR2 YFSETQ come from the germline V gene. The CDR3 nucleotides are TGCGCCAGCAGCTCATCGGGGGCGATCGAGCAGTACTTC. Translation: CASSSSGAIEQYF.

The chain employs TRBV4-3 and TRBJ1-1; unclear D gene. Germline V gives CDR1 LGHNA, CDR2 YSLEER. Between the trimmed V and J ends, which lost 0 bases and 0 bases, there was a span of 8 bases. The length of the CDR3 is 15 residues. The CDR3 loop is CASSQDRRVNTEAFF. In DNA, the CDR3 is TGCGCCAGCAGCCAAGATAGACGGGTGAACACTGAAGCTTTCTTT.

Concerning this clonotype itself: A much larger clone lies one base from this, so it may be a read error. This chain links TRBV30 with TRBJ2-1; D uncertain. The CDR3 contains 12 residues. Germline values: CDR1 GTSNPN, CDR2 SVGIG (reference sequence). The CDR3 DNA is TGTGCCTGGGGTGTGACCAGGAATGAGCAGTTCTTC. Encoded protein: CAWGVTRNEQFF.

This clonotype was observed many times. The chain combines TRBV7-2 with TRBJ2-7, with D possibly matching TRBD2 (6 bases). Germline-derived CDR1 and CDR2 are SGHTA and FQGNSA. The CDR3 runs to 14 residues. Trimming took off 7 bases at V and 6 bases at J, with 19 bases between the two ends. The CDR3 DNA reads TGTGCCAGCACTCCGGGGGACCGAGTGGGCGAGCAGTACTTC. The encoded protein is CASTPGDRVGEQYF.

The table lists this clonotype with a few counts. The V gene is TRBV5-6, the J gene TRBJ1-4, with TRBD1 identical over 7 bases. Germline V gives CDR1 SGHDT, CDR2 YYEEEE. The CDR3 sequence is 14 residues long. The J segment lost 7 bases and the V segment lost 1 base, leaving 4 bases of the junction unmatched. The CDR3 region is CASSLTGVAEKLFF. The DNA of the CDR3 is TGTGCCAGCAGCTTGACAGGGGTAGCTGAAAAACTGTTTTTT.

The V call is TRBV6-1, the J call TRBJ1-1; TRBD1 aligns across 9 bases. CDR1 and CDR2 from the germline V gene are MNHNS and SASEGT. After removal of 5 bases from V and 0 bases from J, the junction contained 4 bases not matched to a gene. There are 15 residues in the CDR3. CDR3 residues: CASSTRTGVNTEAFF. CDR3 bases: TGTGCCAGCAGTACTCGGACAGGGGTGAACACTGAAGCTTTCTTT.

This clonotype was detected a few times. A read error may be the cause here, since a much bigger clone is one base away. The chain recombines TRBV4-2 with TRBJ2-2; possible D gene TRBD2, 5 bases. The germline V gene encodes CDR1 LGHNA and CDR2 YNFKEQ. The CDR3 runs 16 residues. CDR3 loop: CASSQDPVLPTGERFF. CDR3 DNA sequence: TGTGCCAGCAGCCAAGACCCCGTCCTCCCCACCGGGGAGCGGTTTTTT.

As regards this clonotype: An end of the junction differs from the germline gene, which may be a read error. This chain links TRBV15 with TRBJ2-3, with D possibly being TRBD2 (6 bases). Germline-derived CDR1 and CDR2 are LNHNV and YYDKDF (reference sequence). The CDR3 totals 19 residues. CDR3 bases: TGTGCCACCAGCAGGCAGTATTGGGTAGTCACTAGCTCCGCAGATGCGCAGTATTTT. Encoded protein: CATSRQYWVVTSSADAQYF.

The V gene is TRBV6-6, the J gene TRBJ2-3, with D possibly TRBD1 on 5 matching bases. The CDR3 is 15 amino acids. The V end was cut by 0 bases, the J end by 1 base, with 8 bases between. Germline V gene sequence: CDR1 MNHNY, CDR2 SVGAGI (reference sequence). The CDR3 DNA is TGTGCCAGCAGTTACTCAGGCAGGGGCACAGATACGCAGTATTTT. Its translation is CASSYSGRGTDTQYF.

The rearrangement uses TRBV12-3 or TRBV12-4 and TRBJ1-1; perhaps TRBD1 as D (6 bases). With 7 bases removed from V and 1 base from J, the gap between germline ends came to 13 bases. CDR3 length: 14 residues. The CDR3 DNA is TGTGCCAGCAAGGTTCGAGGGGGGAACACTGAAGCTTTCTTT. Translated: CASKVRGGNTEAFF.

The chain recombines TRBV28 with TRBJ2-5; D may match TRBD1 or TRBD2 (5 bases each). The J call may be wrong; the DNA end is better matched by TRBJ2-1. Germline V gene sequence: CDR1 MDHEN, CDR2 SYDVKM. CDR3 length equals 14 residues. As DNA, the CDR3 is TGTGCCAGCACCACGCACAATTACCAAGGGACCCAGTTCTTC. Encoded protein: CASTTHNYQGTQFF.

Only a few counts were recorded for this clonotype. The chain carries TRBV6-6 and TRBJ2-5, with 12 bases that match TRBD2. Germline assignment: CDR1 MNHNY and CDR2 SVGAGI (reference sequence). V shed 5 bases and J 9 bases; nucleotides not matched to a gene: 10. The CDR3 has 15 residues. CDR3 coding DNA: TGTGCCAGCAGTAAGGCTAGCGGGGGGGCGGAGGCCCAGTACTTC. This sequence encodes CASSKASGGAEAQYF.

V and J are TRBV20-1 and TRBJ2-1; TRBD2 aligns across 7 bases. The J segment lost 0 bases and the V segment lost 5 bases, leaving 7 bases of the junction unmatched. From germline, CDR1 is DFQATT and CDR2 SNEGSKA (reference sequence). The CDR3 totals 15 residues. The CDR3 DNA reads as TGCAGTGCTCCTCTAGCGGCAAGCTCCTACAATGAGCAGTTCTTC. Its translation: CSAPLAASSYNEQFF.

In this sample, this clonotype turned up many times. The rearrangement links TRBV7-7 to TRBJ2-1; D not resolved. The ends were cut back, 5 bases at V and 9 bases at J, with 20 bases in the middle. CDR1 and CDR2 (germline): SSHAT, FNYEAQ (reference sequence). CDR3 size: 15 residues. CDR3 loop: CASSLSPQLAGEQFF. The CDR3 DNA sequence: TGTGCCAGCAGCCTTTCCCCCCAGCTGGCCGGTGAGCAGTTCTTC.